Listed here are 6 T cell receptor beta chains from one sample, sequenced in a study of cytomegalovirus exposure and HLA in healthy donors. 13 Jbeta primers and 60 Vbeta primers were used for the PCR. Assay: immunoSEQ multiplex PCR; the TCRdb copy retains only in-frame clones and omits some. The data contain more than 95,000 clones, 75% to 80% of them singletons. Sequences were obtained from PBMCs. All receptors come from a woman between 35 and 50 years old in good health and CMV-seronegative.

CDR3 in DNA: TGTGCCAGCAGCTCCTCACCGGGACTAGTTTACGAGCAGTACTTC. Protein sequence: CASSSSPGLVYEQYF. The rearrangement joins TRBV7-9 to TRBJ2-7; 8 nucleotides agree with TRBD2. This CDR3 has 15 residues. Germline V gene data show CDR1 as SEHNR and CDR2 as FQNEAQ (reference sequence). The V and J ends lost 4 bases and 4 bases, in that order; junction bases with no gene match: 9. The complete variable domain, with remaining parts taken from reference TRBV7-9 and TRBJ2-7, reads DTGVSQNPRHKITKRGQNVTFRCDPISEHNRLYWYRQTLGQGPEFLTYFQNEAQLEKSRLLSDRFSAERPKGSFSTLEIQRTEQGDSAMYLCASSSSPGLVYEQYFGPGTRLTVT.

V is TRBV18 and J is TRBJ1-1; unclear D gene. The V gene lost 6 bases and the J gene lost 2 bases, with 16 bases spanning the gap. The CDR3 consists of 15 residues. Germline V CDR1 and CDR2: KGHSH, LQKENI. CDR3 bases: TGTGCCAGCTCCATCGGACGGACTCCAAACACTGAAGCTTTCTTT. This gives the protein CASSIGRTPNTEAFF.

CDR3 bases: TGTGCCAGTAAAAATCTAGACAGGGGGCGGGCTCAGCCCCAGCATTTT. It translates to CASKNLDRGRAQPQHF. V usage is TRBV19 and J usage is TRBJ1-5; 10 bases are shared with TRBD1. Per the germline V gene, CDR1 is LNHDA and CDR2 is SQIVND (reference sequence). The CDR3 is 16 amino acids. With 7 bases clipped from V and 6 bases from J, the junction kept 12 bases outside the gene matches.

This clone appeared a single time. Distinct nucleotide sequences in the sample also encode this CDR3. The chain has TRBV5-1 and TRBJ2-7, with D unresolved. CDR1 and CDR2 (germline): SGHRS, YFSETQ. This CDR3 is 11 amino acids long. V was trimmed by 4 bases and J by 4 bases, leaving 6 bases between them. Written as DNA, the CDR3 is TGCGCCAGCAGCACGACTTACGAGCAGTACTTC. Its translation is CASSTTYEQYF.

The V call is TRBV28, the J call TRBJ1-2; TRBD1 matches at 8 bases. The CDR3 has 15 residues. V was pared by 5 bases and J by 3 bases, with 8 bases of the junction left unmatched. Germline values: CDR1 MDHEN, CDR2 SYDVKM. CDR3 in DNA: TGTGCCAGCAGTAACCAGGGGGCTGGGGACTATGGCTACACCTTC. Protein: CASSNQGAGDYGYTF.

This clone was detected once. The V gene is TRBV28, the J gene TRBJ1-1; D not certain. The germline V gene has CDR1 MDHEN and CDR2 SYDVKM. This CDR3 has 13 residues. The V gene lost 6 bases and the J gene lost 4 bases, with 12 bases spanning the gap. The CDR3 DNA is TGTGCCAGCAGAACCTACGGGGTCACTGAAGCTTTCTTT. Residues: CASRTYGVTEAFF.